This TCR beta chain is from a study of T cells in localized non-small cell lung cancer. The V end lost 0 bases, the J end lost 3 bases, and 9 bases lay between the germline ends. In germline, CDR1 is SGHDT, CDR2 YYEEEE. The CDR3 is 15 residues long. About this clone itself: The antigen is not known.

Study-wide points: Appearing in adjacent lung were a median 57 of the top 100 tumor clones. In the blood, greater T cell density corresponded to longer overall survival. A single tumor region was sequenced, leaving heterogeneity possible. Uninvolved adjacent lung showed higher T cell clonality than tumor.

Sequencing used immunoSEQ multiplex PCR; TCRdb keeps in-frame clones, though not all of them. Among about 36,000 clones listed, approximately 88% were seen once. The clonotype was recovered from a woman aged 40 to 75 with stage I lung adenocarcinoma. The chain employs TRBV5-6 and TRBJ1-4; possible D gene TRBD1, 5 bases. This specimen was peripheral blood, taken before any cancer treatment. In nucleotides, the CDR3 is TGTGCCAGCAGCTTGGAAGGGGCCGCTAATGAAAAACTGTTTTTT. This codes for CASSLEGAANEKLFF.